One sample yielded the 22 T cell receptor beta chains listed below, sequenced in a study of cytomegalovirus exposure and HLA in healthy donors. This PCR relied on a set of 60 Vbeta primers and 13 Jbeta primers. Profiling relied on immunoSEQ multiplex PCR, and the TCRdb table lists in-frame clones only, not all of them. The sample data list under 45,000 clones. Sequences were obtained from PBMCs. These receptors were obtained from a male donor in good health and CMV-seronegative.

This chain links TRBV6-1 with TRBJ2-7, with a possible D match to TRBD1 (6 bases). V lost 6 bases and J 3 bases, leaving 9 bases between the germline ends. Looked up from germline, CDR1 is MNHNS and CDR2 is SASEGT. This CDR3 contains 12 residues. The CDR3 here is CASRYRDYEQYF. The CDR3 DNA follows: TGTGCCAGCAGGTACAGGGACTACGAGCAGTACTTC.

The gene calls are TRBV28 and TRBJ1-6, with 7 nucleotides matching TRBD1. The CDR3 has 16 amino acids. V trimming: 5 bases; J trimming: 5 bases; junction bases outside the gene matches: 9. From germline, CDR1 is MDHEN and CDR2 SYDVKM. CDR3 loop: CASSDFRTGDNSPLHF. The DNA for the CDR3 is TGTGCCAGCAGTGACTTCCGCACAGGGGATAATTCACCCCTCCACTTT.

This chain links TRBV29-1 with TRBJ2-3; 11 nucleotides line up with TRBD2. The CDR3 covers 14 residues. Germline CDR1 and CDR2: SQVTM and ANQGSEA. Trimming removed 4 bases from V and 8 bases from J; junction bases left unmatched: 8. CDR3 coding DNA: TGCAGCGTTGTAGCGGGGGGGCGCGTAAGTACGCAGTATTTT. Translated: CSVVAGGRVSTQYF.

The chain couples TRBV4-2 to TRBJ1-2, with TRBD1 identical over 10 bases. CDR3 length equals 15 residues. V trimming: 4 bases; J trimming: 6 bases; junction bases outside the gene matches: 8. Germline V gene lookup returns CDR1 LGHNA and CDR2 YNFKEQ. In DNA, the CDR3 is TGTGCCAGCAGCCCCCGGGACAGGGGAGTTAATGGCTACACCTTC. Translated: CASSPRDRGVNGYTF.

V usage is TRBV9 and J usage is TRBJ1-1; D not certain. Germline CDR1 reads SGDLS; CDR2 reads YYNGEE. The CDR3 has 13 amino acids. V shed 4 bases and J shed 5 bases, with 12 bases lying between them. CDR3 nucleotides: TGTGCCAGCAGCCCTCTGGCAGCGACTGAAGCTTTCTTT. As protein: CASSPLAATEAFF.

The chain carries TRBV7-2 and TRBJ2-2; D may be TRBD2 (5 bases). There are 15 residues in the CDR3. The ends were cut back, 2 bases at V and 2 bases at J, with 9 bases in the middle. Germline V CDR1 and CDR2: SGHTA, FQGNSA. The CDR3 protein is CASSLSTGNTGELFF. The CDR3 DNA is TGTGCCAGCAGCTTATCGACGGGAAACACCGGGGAGCTGTTTTTT.

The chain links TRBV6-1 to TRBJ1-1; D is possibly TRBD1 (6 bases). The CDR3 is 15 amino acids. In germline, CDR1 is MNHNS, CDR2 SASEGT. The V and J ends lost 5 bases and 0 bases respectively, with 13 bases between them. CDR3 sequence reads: CASSRRDTMNTEAFF. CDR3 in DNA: TGTGCCAGCAGTAGACGGGACACCATGAACACTGAAGCTTTCTTT.

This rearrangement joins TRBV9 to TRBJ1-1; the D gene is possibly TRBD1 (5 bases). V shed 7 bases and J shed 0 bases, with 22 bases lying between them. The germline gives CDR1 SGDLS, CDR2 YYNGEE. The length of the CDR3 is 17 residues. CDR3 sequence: CASGLGLQGAMNTEAFF. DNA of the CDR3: TGTGCCAGCGGGCTGGGACTGCAAGGGGCCATGAACACTGAAGCTTTCTTT.

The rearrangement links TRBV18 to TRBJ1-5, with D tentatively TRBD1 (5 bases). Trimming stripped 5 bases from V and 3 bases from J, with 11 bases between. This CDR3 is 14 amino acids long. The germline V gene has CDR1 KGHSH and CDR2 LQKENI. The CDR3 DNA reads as TGTGCCAGCTCAGGGCAGGGTAACAATCAGCCCCAGCATTTT. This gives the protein CASSGQGNNQPQHF.

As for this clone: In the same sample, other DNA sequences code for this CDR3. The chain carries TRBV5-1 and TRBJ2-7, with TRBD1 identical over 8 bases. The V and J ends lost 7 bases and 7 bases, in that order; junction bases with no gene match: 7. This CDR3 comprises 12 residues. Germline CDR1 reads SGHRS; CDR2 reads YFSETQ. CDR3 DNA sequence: TGCGCCAGCGGGCACAGGGGGGAGGAGCAGTACTTC. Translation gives CASGHRGEEQYF.

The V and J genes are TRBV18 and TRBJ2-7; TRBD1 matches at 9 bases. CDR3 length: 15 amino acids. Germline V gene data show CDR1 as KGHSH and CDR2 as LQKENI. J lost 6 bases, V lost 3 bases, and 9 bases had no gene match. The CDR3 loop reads CASSPNRDRVAEQYF. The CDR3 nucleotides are TGTGCCAGCTCACCTAACCGGGACAGGGTAGCCGAGCAGTACTTC.

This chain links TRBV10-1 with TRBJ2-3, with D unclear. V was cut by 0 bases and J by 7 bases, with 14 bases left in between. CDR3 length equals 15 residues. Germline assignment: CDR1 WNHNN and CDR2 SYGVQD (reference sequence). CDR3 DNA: TGCGCCAGCAGTGAGTCGTATGTGTTGGGCCATACGCAGTATTTT. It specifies CASSESYVLGHTQYF.

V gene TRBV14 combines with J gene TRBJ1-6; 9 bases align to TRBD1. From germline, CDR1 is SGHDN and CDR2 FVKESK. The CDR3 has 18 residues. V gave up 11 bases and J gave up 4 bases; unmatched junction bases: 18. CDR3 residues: CAPSQLGGQGNYNSPLHF. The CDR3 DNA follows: TGTGCCCCCAGCCAACTTGGAGGACAGGGGAATTATAATTCACCCCTCCACTTT.

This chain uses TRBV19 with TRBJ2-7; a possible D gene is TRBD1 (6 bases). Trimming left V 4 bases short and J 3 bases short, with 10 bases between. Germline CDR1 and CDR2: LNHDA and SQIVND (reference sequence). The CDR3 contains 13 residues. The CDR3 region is CASSRGTIYEQYF. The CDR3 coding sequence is TGTGCCAGTAGTAGAGGGACAATCTACGAGCAGTACTTC.

This chain's CDR3 is CASRPRGGNQETQYF. DNA for the CDR3: TGTGCCAGCAGACCGCGGGGGGGGAATCAAGAGACCCAGTACTTC. This chain uses TRBV28 with TRBJ2-5; 9 positions agree with TRBD2. Trimming took 6 bases from V and 2 from J; bases not matched to a gene: 7. The CDR3 spans 15 residues. Per germline, CDR1 MDHEN and CDR2 SYDVKM.

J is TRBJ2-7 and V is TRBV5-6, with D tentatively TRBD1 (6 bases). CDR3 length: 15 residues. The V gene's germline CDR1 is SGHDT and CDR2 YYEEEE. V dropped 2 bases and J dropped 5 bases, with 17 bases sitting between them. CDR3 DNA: TGTGCCAGCAGCTTCATACCCGACAGGAACCACGAGCAGTACTTC. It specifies CASSFIPDRNHEQYF. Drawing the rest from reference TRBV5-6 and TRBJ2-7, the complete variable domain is DAGVTQSPTHLIKTRGQQVTLRCSPKSGHDTVSWYQQALGQGPQFIFQYYEEEERQRGNFPDRFSGHQFPNYSSELNVNALLLGDSALYLCASSFIPDRNHEQYFGPGTRLTVT.

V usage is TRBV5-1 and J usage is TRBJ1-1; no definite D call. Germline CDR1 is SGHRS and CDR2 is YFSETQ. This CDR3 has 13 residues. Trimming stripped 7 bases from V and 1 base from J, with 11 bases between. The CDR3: CASCPRGNTEAFF. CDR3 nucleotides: TGCGCCAGCTGCCCCCGGGGGAACACTGAAGCTTTCTTT.

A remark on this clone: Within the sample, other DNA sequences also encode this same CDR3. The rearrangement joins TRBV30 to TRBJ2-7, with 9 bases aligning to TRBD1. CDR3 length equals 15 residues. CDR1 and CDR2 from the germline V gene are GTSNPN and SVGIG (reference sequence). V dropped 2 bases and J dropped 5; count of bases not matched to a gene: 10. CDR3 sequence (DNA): TGTGCCTGGAGTCCAGGGGTGAGACAGGGGGACGAGCAGTACTTC. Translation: CAWSPGVRQGDEQYF.

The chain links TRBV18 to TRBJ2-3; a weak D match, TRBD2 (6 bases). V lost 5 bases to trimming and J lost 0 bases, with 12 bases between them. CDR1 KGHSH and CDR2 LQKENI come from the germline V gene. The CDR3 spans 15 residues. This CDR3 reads CASSAAGSSTDTQYF. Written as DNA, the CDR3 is TGTGCCAGCTCAGCGGCGGGGTCTAGCACAGATACGCAGTATTTT.

This CDR3 reads CASSLRTGSSYEQYF. The CDR3 coding sequence is TGCGCCAGCAGCTTGCGGACAGGGAGCTCCTACGAGCAGTACTTC. The V and J genes are TRBV5-1 and TRBJ2-7; TRBD1 agrees at 8 bases. Germline CDR1 is SGHRS and CDR2 is YFSETQ. The CDR3 has 15 residues. Trimming cost V 1 base and J 0 bases; bases outside gene matches: 3.

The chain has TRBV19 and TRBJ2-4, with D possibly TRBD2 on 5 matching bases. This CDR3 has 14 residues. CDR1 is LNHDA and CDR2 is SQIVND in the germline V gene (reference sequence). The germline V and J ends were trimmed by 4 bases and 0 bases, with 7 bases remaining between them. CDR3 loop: CASSNRGAKNIQYF. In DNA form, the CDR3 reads TGTGCCAGTAGTAACCGGGGAGCCAAAAACATTCAGTACTTC.

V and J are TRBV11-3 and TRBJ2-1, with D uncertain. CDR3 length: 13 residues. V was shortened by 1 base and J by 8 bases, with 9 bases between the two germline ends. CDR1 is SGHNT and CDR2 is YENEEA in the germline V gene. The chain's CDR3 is CASSLVPQYEQFF. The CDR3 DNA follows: TGTGCCAGCAGCTTAGTCCCACAATATGAGCAGTTCTTC.